This entry concerns a single TCR beta chain. Its ends do not fully match the called genes, so a read error is possible. These data originate in a study of CDR3 diversity in severe acne. TCRdb re-called the PCR reads through MiXCR, storing one row per CDR3 protein. Among around 100,000 distinct CDR3 sequences listed, roughly 51% were seen once. The sequence derives from a male donor with acne. Sequenced material: blood.

CDR3 sequence reads: CASSDFASGANVLTF. The CDR3 DNA sequence: TGTGCCAGCAGTGATTTCGCATCTGGGGCCAACGTCCTGACTTTC. The chain links TRBV24-1 to TRBJ2-6, with unresolved D. Germline V gene lookup returns CDR1 KGHDR and CDR2 SFDVKD. The CDR3 spans 15 residues.